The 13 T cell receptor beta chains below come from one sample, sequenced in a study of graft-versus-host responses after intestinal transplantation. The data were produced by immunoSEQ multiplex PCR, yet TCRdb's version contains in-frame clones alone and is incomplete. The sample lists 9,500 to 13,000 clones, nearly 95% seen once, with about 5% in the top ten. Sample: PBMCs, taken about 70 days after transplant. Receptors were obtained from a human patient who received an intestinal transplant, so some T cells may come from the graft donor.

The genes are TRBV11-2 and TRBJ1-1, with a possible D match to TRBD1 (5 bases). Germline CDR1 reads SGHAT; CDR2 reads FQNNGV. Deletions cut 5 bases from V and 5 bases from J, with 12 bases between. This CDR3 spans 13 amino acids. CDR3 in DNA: TGTGCCAGCAGCGATGGGGGATATACTGAAGCTTTCTTT. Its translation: CASSDGGYTEAFF.

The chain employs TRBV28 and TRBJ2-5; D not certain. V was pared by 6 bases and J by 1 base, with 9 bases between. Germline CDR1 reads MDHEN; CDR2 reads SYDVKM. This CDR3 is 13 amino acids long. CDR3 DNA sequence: TGTGCCAGCAGGCGTGGCGTCCAAGAGACCCAGTACTTC. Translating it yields CASRRGVQETQYF.

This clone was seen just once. Here the CDR3 DNA reads TGTGCCAGCAGTGTACATGAGGGGAACACTGAAGCTTTCTTT. Its protein is CASSVHEGNTEAFF. This chain joins TRBV28 and TRBJ1-1, with no clear D. Trimming removed 5 bases from V and 1 base from J, with 11 bases in between. This CDR3 spans 14 amino acids. Germline V gene data show CDR1 as MDHEN and CDR2 as SYDVKM.

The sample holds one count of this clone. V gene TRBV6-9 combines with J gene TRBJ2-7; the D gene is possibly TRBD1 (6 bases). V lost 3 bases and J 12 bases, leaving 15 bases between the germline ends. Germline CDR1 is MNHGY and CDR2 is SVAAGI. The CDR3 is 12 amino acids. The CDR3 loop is CASSYSVGAGYF. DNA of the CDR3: TGTGCCAGCAGTTACTCGGTGGGGGCCGGGTACTTC.

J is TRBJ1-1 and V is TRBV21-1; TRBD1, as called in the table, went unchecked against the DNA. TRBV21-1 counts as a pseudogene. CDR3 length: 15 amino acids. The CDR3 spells CASSHRDRGVVRAFF. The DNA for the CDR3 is TGTGCCAGCAGCCACCGGGACAGGGGGGTCGTGAGGGCTTTCTTT.

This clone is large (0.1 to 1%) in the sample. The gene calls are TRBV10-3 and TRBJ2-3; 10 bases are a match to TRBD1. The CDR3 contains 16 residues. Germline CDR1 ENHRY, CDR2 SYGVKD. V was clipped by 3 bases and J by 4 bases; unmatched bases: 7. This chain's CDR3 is CAISDDRGRPPDTQYF. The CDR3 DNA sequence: TGTGCCATCAGTGACGACAGGGGGCGACCCCCAGATACGCAGTATTTT.

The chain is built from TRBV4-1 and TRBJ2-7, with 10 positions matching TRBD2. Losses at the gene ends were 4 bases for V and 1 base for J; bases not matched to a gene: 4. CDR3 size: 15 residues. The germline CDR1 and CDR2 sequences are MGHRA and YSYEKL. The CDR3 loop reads CASSPIAGGSYEQYF. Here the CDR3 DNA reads TGCGCCAGCAGCCCCATAGCGGGAGGATCCTACGAGCAGTACTTC.

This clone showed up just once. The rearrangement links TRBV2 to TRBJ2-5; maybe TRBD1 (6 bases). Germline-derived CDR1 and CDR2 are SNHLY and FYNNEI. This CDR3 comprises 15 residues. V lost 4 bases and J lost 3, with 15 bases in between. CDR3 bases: TGTGCCAGCAGTGTAGAGGTTTACAGGGAAGAGACCCAGTACTTC. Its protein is CASSVEVYREETQYF.

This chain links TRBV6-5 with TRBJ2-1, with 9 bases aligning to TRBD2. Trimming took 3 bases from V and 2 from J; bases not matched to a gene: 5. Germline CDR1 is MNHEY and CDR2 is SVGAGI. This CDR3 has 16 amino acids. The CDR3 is CASSYISSGAYNEQFF. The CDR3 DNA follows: TGTGCCAGCAGTTATATCTCTAGCGGGGCCTACAATGAGCAGTTCTTC.

The CDR3 region has the DNA TGTGCCAGCTCACCTATACTGACTAGCAGACAAGAGACCCAGTACTTC. Amino acids: CASSPILTSRQETQYF. This sequence joins TRBV18 and TRBJ2-5; 7 nucleotides match TRBD2. Germline assignment: CDR1 KGHSH and CDR2 LQKENI. V shed 3 bases and J 2 bases; nucleotides not matched to a gene: 9. The CDR3 extends over 16 amino acids. The full variable domain, rest sourced from reference TRBV18 and TRBJ2-5, is NAGVMQNPRHLVRRRGQEARLRCSPMKGHSHVYWYRQLPEEGLKFMVYLQKENIIDESGMPKERFSAEFPKEGPSILRIQQVVRGDSAAYFCASSPILTSRQETQYFGPGTRLLVL.

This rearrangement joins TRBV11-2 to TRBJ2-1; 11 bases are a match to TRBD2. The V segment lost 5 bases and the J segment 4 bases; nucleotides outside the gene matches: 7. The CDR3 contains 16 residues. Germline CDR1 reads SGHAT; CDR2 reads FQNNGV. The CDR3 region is CASSGGLAGLYNEQFF. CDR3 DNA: TGTGCCAGCAGCGGCGGACTAGCGGGCTTATACAATGAGCAGTTCTTC.

CDR3 DNA: TGTGCCAGCATTATGAGTAGAAACACCATATATTTT. Its protein is CASIMSRNTIYF. This chain connects TRBV2 to TRBJ1-3, with D hard to call. The CDR3 spans 12 residues. The germline CDR1 and CDR2 sequences are SNHLY and FYNNEI. The V end lost 7 bases, the J end lost 5 bases, and 9 bases lay between the germline ends.

CDR3 nucleotides: TGCGCCAGCAGTCGCTCGGGCAATGAGCAGTTCTTC. Its protein product is CASSRSGNEQFF. The rearrangement links TRBV23-1 to TRBJ2-1, with D uncertain. TRBV23-1 is assigned to the ORF class and has an uncertain function. The CDR3 loop spans 12 amino acids. Trimming took off 4 bases at V and 6 bases at J, with 7 bases between the two ends.